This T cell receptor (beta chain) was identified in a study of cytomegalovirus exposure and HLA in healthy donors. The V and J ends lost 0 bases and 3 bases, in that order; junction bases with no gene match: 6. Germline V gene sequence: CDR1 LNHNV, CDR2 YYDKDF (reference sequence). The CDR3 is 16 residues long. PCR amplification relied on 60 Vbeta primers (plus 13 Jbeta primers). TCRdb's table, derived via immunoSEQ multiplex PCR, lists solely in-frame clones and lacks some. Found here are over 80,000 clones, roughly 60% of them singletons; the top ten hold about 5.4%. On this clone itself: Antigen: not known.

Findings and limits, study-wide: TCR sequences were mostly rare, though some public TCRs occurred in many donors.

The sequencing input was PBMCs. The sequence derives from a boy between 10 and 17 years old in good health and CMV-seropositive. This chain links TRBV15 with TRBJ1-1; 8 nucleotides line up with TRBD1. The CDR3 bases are TGTGCCACCAGCAGAGATCGTTACAGGGGGGACACTGAAGCTTTCTTT. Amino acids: CATSRDRYRGDTEAFF. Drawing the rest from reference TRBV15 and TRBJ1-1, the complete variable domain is DAMVIQNPRYQVTQFGKPVTLSCSQTLNHNVMYWYQQKSSQAPKLLFHYYDKDFNNEADTPDNFQSRRPNTSFCFLDIRSPGLGDTAMYLCATSRDRYRGDTEAFFGQGTRLTVV.